This T cell receptor beta chain was sequenced during a study of blood T cell repertoires in COVID-19. Whole-study context: Samples taken during acute and convalescent COVID-19 were collected in the United States, Italy and Spain. Nucleic acid was either cDNA or gDNA, and it came from T cells, B-cell-depleted T cells, or PBMCs.

The authors' processing: Amplifying reference gene primers gave estimates of nucleated cell counts. The assay was immunoSEQ multiplex PCR, and TCRdb's table has in-frame clones only and misses some. V, J and clone size were drawn from that table, and D and trimming were deduced from the DNA. The sample contains 79,000 or so clones, approximately 86% of which appear only once. The V end lost 10 bases, the J end lost 3 bases, and 10 bases lay between the germline ends. Germline CDR1 reads MNHEY; CDR2 reads SVGAGI. This CDR3 comprises 11 residues. Sequenced: peripheral blood. This TCR came from a human donor in a cohort sampled during active COVID-19. The chain employs TRBV6-5 and TRBJ2-7, with D uncertain. The CDR3 region is CATSSRYEQYF. DNA for the CDR3: TGTGCCACCTCAAGCCGCTACGAGCAGTACTTC.